One sample yielded the 22 T cell receptor beta chains listed below, sequenced in a study of vaccination and CD4 T cells after COVID-19. Their antigen targets remain unknown. This sample's treatment: roughly 11-day PBMC culture with coronavirus spike peptide pools or control peptides (ViraFEST assay). Sequenced with the Oncomine TCR Beta short-read assay was DNA taken from cultured CD4+ T cells. TCRdb redid the calling of the PCR reads with MiXCR, one entry per CDR3 protein. The sample consists of about 10,000 distinct CDR3 sequences, about 42% of them appearing once. Sequenced: CD4+ T cells from blood, cultured in vitro. All receptors come from a human donor who had recovered from COVID-19.

The table lists this clonotype with a few counts. This chain uses TRBV10-2 with TRBJ1-5; no firm D call. Germline CDR1 WSHSY, CDR2 SAAADI. The V end was cut by 4 bases, the J end by 4 bases, with 5 bases between. The CDR3 totals 12 residues. This CDR3 is CASSGLNQPQHF. The CDR3 coding sequence is TGCGCCAGCAGTGGACTAAATCAGCCCCAGCATTTT.

This sequence joins TRBV30 and TRBJ1-2; 7 bases line up with TRBD1. Per germline, CDR1 GTSNPN and CDR2 SVGIG (reference sequence). V lost 2 bases, J lost 8 bases, and 8 bases stayed unmatched. The CDR3 loop spans 13 amino acids. CDR3 DNA sequence: TGTGCCTGGAGTCTAAAGGGGGCTGGGGGCTACACCTTC. Translation gives CAWSLKGAGGYTF. The full variable domain, in which reference TRBV30 and TRBJ1-2 provide the parts outside the CDR3, is SQTIHQWPATLVQPVGSPLSLECTVEGTSNPNLYWYRQAAGRGLQLLFYSVGIGQISSEVPQNLSASRPQDRQFILSSKKLLLSDSGFYLCAWSLKGAGGYTFGSGTRLTVV.

The chain employs TRBV6-1 and TRBJ1-1; a possible D gene is TRBD1 (5 bases). Germline CDR1 reads MNHNS; CDR2 reads SASEGT. The V gene lost 7 bases and the J gene lost 1 base, with 22 bases spanning the gap. The CDR3 spans 17 residues. The CDR3 loop is CASTRGTKGSANTEAFF. The DNA for the CDR3 is TGTGCCAGCACTAGGGGCACAAAAGGCTCGGCGAACACTGAAGCTTTCTTT.

The chain combines TRBV28 with TRBJ2-2; perhaps D is TRBD1 or TRBD2 (5 bases each). Germline V gene sequence: CDR1 MDHEN, CDR2 SYDVKM. The CDR3 covers 15 residues. V lost 7 bases and J 0 bases, leaving 12 bases between the germline ends. The CDR3 protein is CASTSEGPNTGELFF. The CDR3, as DNA: TGTGCCAGCACCTCAGAGGGGCCGAACACCGGGGAGCTGTTTTTT.

The chain uses TRBV2 and TRBJ1-1; 9 bases agree with TRBD1. V shed 10 bases, J shed 1 base, and the junction held 4 bases outside the gene matches. The length of the CDR3 is 13 residues. Germline V CDR1 and CDR2: SNHLY, FYNNEI. The CDR3 sequence: CANRQGENTEAFF. CDR3 coding DNA: TGTGCCAACAGACAGGGGGAGAACACTGAAGCTTTCTTT.

V and J are TRBV4-1 and TRBJ1-2, with D possibly TRBD1 on 5 matching bases. Per germline, CDR1 MGHRA and CDR2 YSYEKL. The CDR3 runs 14 residues. Between the trimmed V and J ends, which lost 3 bases and 2 bases, there was a span of 10 bases. The CDR3 nucleotides are TGCGCCAGCAGCCACCCCGGGACCAACTATGGCTACACCTTC. It is translated as CASSHPGTNYGYTF.

The chain couples TRBV6-1 to TRBJ2-1; TRBD1 is a possible D gene (6 bases). V was clipped by 9 bases and J by 5 bases, with 17 bases between them. The CDR3 length is 14 residues. Germline lookup yields CDR1 MNHNS and CDR2 SASEGT. For the CDR3, the DNA is TGTGCCAGTCAGGGGTGGGACCTTCACAATGAGCAGTTCTTC. This encodes CASQGWDLHNEQFF.

V gene TRBV6-5 combines with J gene TRBJ1-1, with D possibly TRBD1 on 6 matching bases. V was trimmed by 4 bases and J by 5 bases, leaving 14 bases between them. Per germline, CDR1 MNHEY and CDR2 SVGAGI. The CDR3 is made up of 14 amino acids. CDR3 DNA sequence: TGTGCCAGCAGTTCCGGGGGCTCAGGGACTGAAGCTTTCTTT. As protein: CASSSGGSGTEAFF.

V is TRBV3-1 and J is TRBJ1-1, with a weak D call TRBD1 (5 bases). The CDR3 length is 12 residues. Trimming stripped 2 bases from V and 11 bases from J, with 12 bases between. In germline, CDR1 is LGHDT, CDR2 YNNKEL (reference sequence). The DNA for the CDR3 is TGTGCCAGCAGCCAATTTGGGGCCGAGGCTTTCTTT. The encoded protein is CASSQFGAEAFF.

The chain recombines TRBV20-1 with TRBJ2-3, with D unclear. In germline, CDR1 is DFQATT, CDR2 SNEGSKA (reference sequence). The CDR3 has 14 residues. The V end lost 0 bases, the J end lost 4 bases, and 11 bases lay between the germline ends. DNA for the CDR3: TGCAGTGCTAGAGATGTGGCTGGACCAGATACGCAGTATTTT. Amino acids: CSARDVAGPDTQYF.

About this clonotype itself: A much more abundant neighbour one base away suggests this may be a read error. Likely a read error: the CDR3 ends without its conserved phenylalanine or tryptophan. The J gene is TRBJ1-2, the V gene TRBV12-3 or TRBV12-4; D gene uncertain. The CDR3 covers 12 residues. V lost 3 bases and J lost 8, with 10 bases in between. The CDR3 sequence: CASSFWGGGYTI. CDR3 sequence (DNA): TGTGCCAGCAGTTTTTGGGGAGGGGGCTACACCATC.

V and J are TRBV29-1 and TRBJ1-2; D unresolved. In germline, CDR1 is SQVTM, CDR2 ANQGSEA. The CDR3 is 14 amino acids. V was cut by 4 bases and J by 0 bases, with 12 bases left in between. The CDR3 bases are TGCAGCGTTGCTAAGTGGGAGACTAACTATGGCTACACCTTC. Translating gives CSVAKWETNYGYTF.

V gene TRBV30 combines with J gene TRBJ2-2; TRBD2 agrees at 14 bases. Per the germline V gene, CDR1 is GTSNPN and CDR2 is SVGIG (reference sequence). This CDR3 region has 17 residues. Trimming took 2 bases from V and 4 from J; bases not matched to a gene: 6. DNA of the CDR3: TGTGCCTGGAGTCCGGGACTAGCGGGGGACTCCACCGGGGAGCTGTTTTTT. This gives the protein CAWSPGLAGDSTGELFF.

This clonotype has just a few counts. This chain connects TRBV6-1 to TRBJ1-2, with 8 bases that match TRBD1. Germline V gives CDR1 MNHNS, CDR2 SASEGT. V trimming: 5 bases; J trimming: 4 bases; junction bases outside the gene matches: 3. This CDR3 is built from 13 residues. CDR3 sequence reads: CASSIGTGYGYTF. The CDR3 DNA follows: TGTGCCAGCAGTATAGGGACAGGCTATGGCTACACCTTC.

This clonotype has more than one count but fewer than ten. J is TRBJ1-1 and V is TRBV7-9, with TRBD1 matching 8 bases. The V segment lost 4 bases and the J segment 1 base; nucleotides outside the gene matches: 8. This CDR3 is 16 amino acids long. CDR1 and CDR2 (germline): SEHNR, FQNEAQ (reference sequence). CDR3 region: CASSSAGGGPNTEAFF. CDR3 DNA sequence: TGTGCCAGCAGCTCCGCAGGGGGCGGGCCGAACACTGAAGCTTTCTTT.

The CDR3 DNA follows: TGTGCCAGCAGTCATAGCACGGACAGGGCCAGCTACACCTTC. Translating gives CASSHSTDRASYTF. V and J are TRBV12-3 or TRBV12-4 and TRBJ1-2; 8 bases line up with TRBD1. Germline trimming cut 5 bases from V and 9 bases from J; bases unmatched to any gene: 11. This CDR3 contains 14 residues.

The rearrangement links TRBV20-1 to TRBJ2-4; D possibly matches TRBD1 or TRBD2 (5 bases each). The CDR3 covers 14 residues. The V and J ends lost 6 bases and 7 bases respectively, with 19 bases between them. Germline CDR1 and CDR2: DFQATT and SNEGSKA (reference sequence). CDR3 coding DNA: TGCAGTGCCCCAGGGACGGAGATATCGAACATTCAGTACTTC. Protein sequence: CSAPGTEISNIQYF.

This chain uses TRBV2 with TRBJ2-1; TRBD2 might be the D (5 bases). From germline, CDR1 is SNHLY and CDR2 FYNNEI. Deletions cut 8 bases from V and 7 bases from J, with 24 bases between. The CDR3 contains 16 residues. CDR3 region: CASSRFSALGRNEQFF. CDR3 nucleotide sequence: TGTGCCAGCTCTCGTTTTAGCGCCCTAGGGAGAAATGAGCAGTTCTTC. Based on the CDR3 plus reference TRBV2 and TRBJ2-1, the full variable domain is EPEVTQTPSHQVTQMGQEVILRCVPISNHLYFYWYRQILGQKVEFLVSFYNNEISEKSEIFDDQFSVERPDGSNFTLKIRSTKLEDSAMYFCASSRFSALGRNEQFFGPGTRLTVL.

This sequence joins TRBV6-2 or TRBV6-3 and TRBJ2-3, with 7 bases matching TRBD1. V gave up 8 bases and J gave up 1 base; unmatched junction bases: 3. CDR1 and CDR2 from the germline V gene are MNHEY and SVGEGT. The CDR3 contains 13 residues. The CDR3 here is CASVRGRTDTQYF. CDR3 nucleotides: TGTGCCAGCGTAAGGGGGCGCACAGATACGCAGTATTTT.

The J gene is TRBJ1-2, the V gene TRBV2, with D uncertain. In germline, CDR1 is SNHLY, CDR2 FYNNEI. Trimming took off 1 base at V and 10 bases at J, with 7 bases between the two ends. The CDR3 runs to 11 residues. The CDR3 region has the DNA TGTGCCAGCAGTGAAGGACTGAACTACACCTTC. It translates to CASSEGLNYTF.

This clonotype showed up just a few times. The rearrangement joins TRBV2 to TRBJ1-1; the match to TRBD1 covers 7 bases. This CDR3 spans 14 amino acids. V was clipped by 8 bases and J by 11 bases; unmatched bases: 17. Germline V gives CDR1 SNHLY, CDR2 FYNNEI. CDR3 coding DNA: TGTGCCAGCCATCGGGACAGCCCCCCGTCATCGGCTTTCTTT. This gives the protein CASHRDSPPSSAFF.

This clonotype was found a few times. The CDR3 nucleotides read TGTGCCAGCACGGGGAAACCGGCCTCGGTGGTCGGCTACACCTTC. It specifies CASTGKPASVVGYTF. The chain couples TRBV7-9 to TRBJ1-2; D not resolved. The CDR3 has 15 amino acids. Germline V CDR1 and CDR2: SEHNR, FQNEAQ (reference sequence). V gave up 7 bases and J gave up 8 bases, with 23 bases separating them.